This TCR beta chain comes out of a study of early stage breast cancer tumors. Using immunoSEQ multiplex PCR, the repertoire was profiled, and TCRdb retains in-frame clones only, with some absent. The sample carries approximately 20,000 clones, about 78% recorded once. The CDR3 sequence is 14 residues long. V was shortened by 2 bases and J by 8 bases, with 14 bases between the two germline ends. Germline-derived CDR1 and CDR2 are SGHNT and YYREEE (reference sequence). The chain has TRBV5-4 and TRBJ2-1; D ambiguous. The sample comprised blood. This clonotype was sampled from a person in their sixties or seventies with breast cancer. This CDR3 reads CASSFEPGTDEQFF. The CDR3 nucleotides are TGTGCCAGCAGCTTCGAACCGGGTACGGATGAGCAGTTCTTC.